The 22 T cell receptor beta chains in this list originate from one sample, sequenced in a study of cytomegalovirus exposure and HLA in healthy donors. It was with 60 Vbeta and 13 Jbeta primers that the PCR ran. Repertoires were generated with immunoSEQ multiplex PCR, while TCRdb's copy carries only in-frame clones and drops some. This sample yields around 63,000 clones, of which more than 65% are seen a single time; 2.9% belongs to the top ten. Sample: PBMCs. All receptors come from a woman aged 30 to 39 in good health and CMV-seronegative.

The CDR3 protein is CASSTGQGPTEAFF. The CDR3 nucleotides are TGTGCCAGCAGCACGGGACAGGGGCCCACTGAAGCTTTCTTT. V and J are TRBV5-6 and TRBJ1-1; TRBD1 matches 10 bases. Unmatched junction bases numbered 4, after V lost 4 bases and J lost 4 bases. CDR1 is SGHDT, CDR2 YYEEEE, per germline. There are 14 residues in the CDR3. The whole variable domain, filled in from reference TRBV5-6 and TRBJ1-1, reads DAGVTQSPTHLIKTRGQQVTLRCSPKSGHDTVSWYQQALGQGPQFIFQYYEEEERQRGNFPDRFSGHQFPNYSSELNVNALLLGDSALYLCASSTGQGPTEAFFGQGTRLTVV.

To note about this clone: The junction and the germline gene differ at one end; a read error may be behind it. This rearrangement joins TRBV7-9 to TRBJ2-3; 13 bases match TRBD2. Germline values: CDR1 SEHNR, CDR2 FQNEAQ (reference sequence). The CDR3 is 17 residues long. The CDR3 bases are TGTTCCAGCAGCTTAGGACTAGCGGGAGATAGTGCAGATACGCAGTATTTT. This encodes CSSSLGLAGDSADTQYF.

The chain joins TRBV6-6 to TRBJ1-4, with D possibly being TRBD1 (5 bases). From germline, CDR1 is MNHNY and CDR2 SVGAGI (reference sequence). The ends were cut back, 3 bases at V and 2 bases at J, with 13 bases in the middle. The CDR3 covers 16 residues. CDR3 in DNA: TGTGCCAGCAGTTATTCAGGGAACCCTACTAATGAAAAACTGTTTTTT. Its translation: CASSYSGNPTNEKLFF.

As concerns this clone: This specimen includes other DNA sequences encoding the same CDR3. V usage is TRBV9 and J usage is TRBJ2-2; D might be TRBD2 (6 bases). Germline CDR1 and CDR2: SGDLS and YYNGEE. The V gene lost 0 bases and the J gene lost 2 bases, with 11 bases spanning the gap. This CDR3 has 16 amino acids. Here the CDR3 reads CASSVGDFSNTGELFF. CDR3 coding DNA: TGTGCCAGCAGCGTAGGGGACTTTTCTAACACCGGGGAGCTGTTTTTT.

The genes are TRBV6-1 and TRBJ1-2, with 8 bases fitting TRBD1. The CDR3 totals 16 residues. Per germline, CDR1 MNHNS and CDR2 SASEGT. Trimming removed 1 base from V and 3 bases from J; junction bases left unmatched: 7. In DNA form, the CDR3 reads TGTGCCAGCAGTGAAGAGGGGGACAGGCTCCACTATGGCTACACCTTC. Amino acid sequence: CASSEEGDRLHYGYTF.

This clone came up a few times. The chain is built from TRBV6-1 and TRBJ1-4; unclear D gene. The CDR3 has 15 residues. CDR1 and CDR2 (germline): MNHNS, SASEGT. Trimming stripped 5 bases from V and 5 bases from J, with 15 bases between. The CDR3 DNA is TGTGCCAGCAGTCTTAGGACTGCACAAAATGAAAAACTGTTTTTT. This gives the protein CASSLRTAQNEKLFF.

This chain uses TRBV6-1 with TRBJ1-1; tentative D call: TRBD1 (5 bases). Germline V CDR1 and CDR2: MNHNS, SASEGT. The CDR3 consists of 15 residues. Trimming left V 6 bases short and J 3 bases short, with 17 bases between. CDR3 bases: TGTGCCAGCAGGGAGTACAGGCCCGTCGACACTGAAGCTTTCTTT. Protein: CASREYRPVDTEAFF.

The chain carries TRBV5-1 and TRBJ1-2; no clear D. Germline V lookup: CDR1 SGHRS, CDR2 YFSETQ. The CDR3 is 16 amino acids. Trimming left V 4 bases short and J 0 bases short, with 16 bases between. CDR3 residues: CASSPTGDNSNYGYTF. Written as DNA, the CDR3 is TGCGCCAGCAGCCCGACGGGAGATAACTCTAACTATGGCTACACCTTC.

The V gene is TRBV10-3, the J gene TRBJ2-5; 13 bases fit TRBD2. The trim removed 6 bases at V and 9 bases at J, leaving 10 bases unmatched. Germline CDR1 and CDR2: ENHRY and SYGVKD. The CDR3 contains 15 residues. The CDR3 region has the DNA TGTGCCATCAGCCCCGGGACTAGCGGGGCAACCGCCCAGTACTTC. This codes for CAISPGTSGATAQYF.

The rearrangement links TRBV5-6 to TRBJ2-3, with D possibly TRBD2 on 6 matching bases. Trimming left V 6 bases short and J 3 bases short, with 17 bases between. The CDR3 is 15 residues long. Per germline, CDR1 SGHDT and CDR2 YYEEEE. This CDR3 reads CASNYNGGMTDTQYF. DNA for the CDR3: TGTGCCAGCAACTACAACGGGGGTATGACAGATACGCAGTATTTT. Filled out from reference TRBV5-6 and TRBJ2-3, the complete variable domain reads DAGVTQSPTHLIKTRGQQVTLRCSPKSGHDTVSWYQQALGQGPQFIFQYYEEEERQRGNFPDRFSGHQFPNYSSELNVNALLLGDSALYLCASNYNGGMTDTQYFGPGTRLTVL.

This clone was observed a single time. The chain employs TRBV2 and TRBJ1-2; 8 nucleotides agree with TRBD1. The CDR3 is 13 amino acids. Looked up from germline, CDR1 is SNHLY and CDR2 is FYNNEI. With V trimmed by 11 bases and J by 0 bases, 5 bases remained unmatched. The CDR3 DNA follows: TGTGCCCAGGGGGCAGAAGCTAACTATGGCTACACCTTC. Residues: CAQGAEANYGYTF. Filled out from reference TRBV2 and TRBJ1-2, the complete variable domain reads EPEVTQTPSHQVTQMGQEVILRCVPISNHLYFYWYRQILGQKVEFLVSFYNNEISEKSEIFDDQFSVERPDGSNFTLKIRSTKLEDSAMYFCAQGAEANYGYTFGSGTRLTVV.

This chain joins TRBV10-3 and TRBJ1-5; D uncertain. The germline V gene encodes CDR1 ENHRY and CDR2 SYGVKD. The V and J ends lost 4 bases and 0 bases respectively, with 4 bases between them. The CDR3 contains 13 residues. The CDR3: CAISVDSNQPQHF. The CDR3 bases are TGTGCCATCAGTGTAGATAGCAATCAGCCCCAGCATTTT.

This chain uses TRBV9 with TRBJ1-5; 11 nucleotides line up with TRBD1. CDR1 and CDR2 from the germline V gene are SGDLS and YYNGEE. The CDR3 totals 15 residues. V shed 4 bases, J shed 4 bases, and the junction held 4 bases outside the gene matches. The CDR3 protein is CASSRGQGANQPQHF. In nucleotides, the CDR3 is TGTGCCAGCAGCAGAGGACAGGGGGCGAATCAGCCCCAGCATTTT.

This clone was seen a few times. The chain uses TRBV6-1 and TRBJ1-1; D uncertain. Germline lookup yields CDR1 MNHNS and CDR2 SASEGT. The CDR3 spans 13 residues. V was shortened by 4 bases and J by 3 bases, with 9 bases between the two germline ends. CDR3 amino acids: CASSAGRYTEAFF. The CDR3, as DNA: TGTGCCAGCAGTGCAGGTCGTTACACTGAAGCTTTCTTT.

This chain links TRBV19 with TRBJ1-1; TRBD1 might be the D (6 bases). The CDR3 consists of 13 residues. The germline V gene has CDR1 LNHDA and CDR2 SQIVND (reference sequence). V was trimmed by 4 bases and J by 5 bases, leaving 11 bases between them. As DNA, the CDR3 is TGTGCCAGTAGTACTACAGGGTATACTGAAGCTTTCTTT. Translation gives CASSTTGYTEAFF.

Of note for this clone: At the DNA level, this CDR3 is encoded by other sequences in the same sample as well. The chain has TRBV18 and TRBJ2-2, with D possibly TRBD2 on 5 matching bases. This CDR3 contains 13 residues. V lost 3 bases and J 5 bases, leaving 7 bases between the germline ends. Germline V gene data show CDR1 as KGHSH and CDR2 as LQKENI. The CDR3 sequence: CASSPRDTGELFF. The CDR3 nucleotides are TGTGCCAGCTCACCTCGGGATACCGGGGAGCTGTTTTTT.

The V gene is TRBV4-2, the J gene TRBJ1-5; D gene ambiguous. The CDR3 is 13 amino acids. Trimming pared 0 bases from V and 7 bases from J, leaving 7 bases between. From germline, CDR1 is LGHNA and CDR2 YNFKEQ. This chain's CDR3 is CASSQELVQPQHF. CDR3 nucleotides: TGTGCCAGCAGCCAAGAATTAGTGCAGCCCCAGCATTTT.

The chain recombines TRBV9 with TRBJ2-3, with 9 bases lining up with TRBD2. The CDR3 consists of 15 residues. The ends lost 3 bases at V and 5 bases at J; junction bases unmatched: 7. Germline CDR1 SGDLS, CDR2 YYNGEE. For the CDR3, the DNA is TGTGCCAGCAGCGCTAGCGGGGAACACAGAGATACGCAGTATTTT. Translated: CASSASGEHRDTQYF.

This clone has a handful of counts. The genes are TRBV6-5 and TRBJ1-5; D is unclear. Germline V gives CDR1 MNHEY, CDR2 SVGAGI. Trimming removed 4 bases at V and 10 bases at J, with 14 bases between. This CDR3 contains 13 residues. The CDR3 reads CASSFGIEVPQHF. CDR3 nucleotide sequence: TGTGCCAGCAGTTTCGGCATCGAGGTTCCCCAGCATTTT.

This chain uses TRBV5-1 with TRBJ2-5; 11 bases line up with TRBD2. V trimming: 4 bases; J trimming: 5 bases; junction bases outside the gene matches: 10. The germline CDR1 and CDR2 sequences are SGHRS and YFSETQ. CDR3 length: 16 residues. The CDR3 reads CASSTPTSGIGETQYF. The CDR3 nucleotides read TGCGCCAGCAGCACCCCGACTAGCGGGATAGGGGAGACCCAGTACTTC. Variable domain in full (rest from reference TRBV5-1 and TRBJ2-5): KAGVTQTPRYLIKTRGQQVTLSCSPISGHRSVSWYQQTPGQGLQFLFEYFSETQRNKGNFPGRFSGRQFSNSRSEMNVSTLELGDSALYLCASSTPTSGIGETQYFGPGTRLLVL.

This rearrangement joins TRBV4-1 to TRBJ2-2; 10 bases are a match to TRBD2. Germline-derived CDR1 and CDR2 are MGHRA and YSYEKL. The CDR3 consists of 17 residues. After removal of 4 bases from V and 6 bases from J, the junction contained 11 bases not matched to a gene. CDR3 sequence: CASSRFLAGVIPGELFF. CDR3 sequence (DNA): TGCGCCAGCAGCCGCTTTCTAGCGGGAGTAATCCCCGGGGAGCTGTTTTTT.

This clone came up a few times. This chain links TRBV7-9 with TRBJ1-2; 7 bases line up with TRBD1. Germline CDR1 SEHNR, CDR2 FQNEAQ (reference sequence). The CDR3 extends over 17 amino acids. J gave up 4 bases and V 5 bases, and 16 bases lay outside the gene matches. CDR3 DNA: TGTGCCAGCAGCCTTACGTTGACAGGGCTTCGTGGCTATGGCTACACCTTC. Its translation is CASSLTLTGLRGYGYTF.